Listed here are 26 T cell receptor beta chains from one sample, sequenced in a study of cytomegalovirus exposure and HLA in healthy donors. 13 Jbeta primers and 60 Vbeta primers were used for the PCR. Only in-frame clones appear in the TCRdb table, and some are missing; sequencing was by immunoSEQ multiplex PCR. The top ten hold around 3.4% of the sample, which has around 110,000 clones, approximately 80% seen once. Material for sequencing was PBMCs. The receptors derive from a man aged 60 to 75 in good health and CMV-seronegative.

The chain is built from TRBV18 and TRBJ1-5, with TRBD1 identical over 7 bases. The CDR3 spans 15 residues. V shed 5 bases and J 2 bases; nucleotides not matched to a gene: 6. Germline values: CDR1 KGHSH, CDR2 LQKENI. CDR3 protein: CASSIGQVRNQPQHF. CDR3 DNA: TGTGCCAGCTCAATCGGACAGGTGCGCAATCAGCCCCAGCATTTT.

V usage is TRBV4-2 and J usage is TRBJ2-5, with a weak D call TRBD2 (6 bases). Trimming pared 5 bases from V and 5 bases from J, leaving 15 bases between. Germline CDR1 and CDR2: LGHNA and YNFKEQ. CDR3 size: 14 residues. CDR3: CASSVGGAGETQYF. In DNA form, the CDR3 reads TGTGCCAGCAGCGTCGGCGGGGCCGGGGAGACCCAGTACTTC.

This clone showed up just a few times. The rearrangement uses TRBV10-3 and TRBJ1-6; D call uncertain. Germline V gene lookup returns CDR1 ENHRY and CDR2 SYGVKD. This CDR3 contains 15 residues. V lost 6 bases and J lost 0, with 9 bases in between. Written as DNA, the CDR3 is TGTGCCATCAGCCCCGCGGGCTCCTATAATTCACCCCTCCACTTT. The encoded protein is CAISPAGSYNSPLHF.

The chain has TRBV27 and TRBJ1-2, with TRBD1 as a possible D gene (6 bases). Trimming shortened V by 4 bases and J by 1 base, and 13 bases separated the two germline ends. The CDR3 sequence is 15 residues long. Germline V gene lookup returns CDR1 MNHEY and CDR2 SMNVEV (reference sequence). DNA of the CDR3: TGTGCCAGCAGTTACAACAGGGTTGGTAACTATGGCTACACCTTC. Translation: CASSYNRVGNYGYTF.

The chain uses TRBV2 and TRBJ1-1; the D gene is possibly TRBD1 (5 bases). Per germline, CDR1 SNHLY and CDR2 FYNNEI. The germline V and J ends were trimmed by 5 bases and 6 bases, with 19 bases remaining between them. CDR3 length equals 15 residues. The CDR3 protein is CASSFLGQGWAEAFF. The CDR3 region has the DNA TGTGCCAGCAGTTTCCTTGGGCAGGGATGGGCTGAAGCTTTCTTT.

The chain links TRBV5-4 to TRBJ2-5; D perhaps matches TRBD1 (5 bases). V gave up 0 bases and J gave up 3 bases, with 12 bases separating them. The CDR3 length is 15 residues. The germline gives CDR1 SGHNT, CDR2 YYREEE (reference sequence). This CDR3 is CASSLAEDREETQYF. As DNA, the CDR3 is TGTGCCAGCAGCTTGGCCGAAGACAGAGAAGAGACCCAGTACTTC.

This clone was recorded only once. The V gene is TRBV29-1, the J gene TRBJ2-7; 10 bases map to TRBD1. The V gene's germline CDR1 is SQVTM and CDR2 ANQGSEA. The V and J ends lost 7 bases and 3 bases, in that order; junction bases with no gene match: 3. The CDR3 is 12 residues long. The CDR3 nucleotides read TGCAGCGCCGGGACAGGGGTCTACGAGCAGTACTTC. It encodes CSAGTGVYEQYF.

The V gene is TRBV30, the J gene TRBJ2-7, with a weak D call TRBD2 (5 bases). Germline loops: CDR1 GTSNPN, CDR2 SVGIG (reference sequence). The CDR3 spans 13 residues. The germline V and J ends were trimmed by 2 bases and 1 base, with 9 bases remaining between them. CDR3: CAWSTEVSYEQYF. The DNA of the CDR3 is TGTGCCTGGAGTACGGAGGTTTCCTACGAGCAGTACTTC.

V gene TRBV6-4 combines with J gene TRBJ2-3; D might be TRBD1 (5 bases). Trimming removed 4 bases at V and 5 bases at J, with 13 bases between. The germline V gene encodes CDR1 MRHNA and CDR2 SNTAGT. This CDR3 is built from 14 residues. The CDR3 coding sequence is TGTGCCAGCAGTGCCCAGGGAAAGGGAGATACGCAGTATTTT. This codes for CASSAQGKGDTQYF.

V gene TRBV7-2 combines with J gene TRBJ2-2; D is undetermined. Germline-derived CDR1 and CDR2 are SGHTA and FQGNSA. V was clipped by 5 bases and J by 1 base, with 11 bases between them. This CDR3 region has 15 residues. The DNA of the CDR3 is TGTGCCAGCAGCCCGAGTCCTAGGAACACCGGGGAGCTGTTTTTT. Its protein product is CASSPSPRNTGELFF.

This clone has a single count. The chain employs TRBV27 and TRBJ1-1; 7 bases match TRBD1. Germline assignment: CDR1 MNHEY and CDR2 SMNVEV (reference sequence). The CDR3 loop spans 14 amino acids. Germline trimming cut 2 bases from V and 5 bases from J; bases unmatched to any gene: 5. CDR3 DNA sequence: TGTGCCAGCAGTTTACGACAGGGTTGGACTGAAGCTTTCTTT. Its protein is CASSLRQGWTEAFF.

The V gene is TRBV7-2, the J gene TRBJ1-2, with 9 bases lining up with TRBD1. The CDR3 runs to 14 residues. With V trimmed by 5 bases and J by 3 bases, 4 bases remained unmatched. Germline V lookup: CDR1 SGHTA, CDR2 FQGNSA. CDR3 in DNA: TGTGCCAGCAGCCCAGGGACAGGGCACTATGGCTACACCTTC. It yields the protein CASSPGTGHYGYTF. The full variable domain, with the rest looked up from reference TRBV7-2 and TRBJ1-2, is GAGVSQSPSNKVTEKGKDVELRCDPISGHTALYWYRQSLGQGLEFLIYFQGNSAPDKSGLPSDRFSAERTGGSVSTLTIQRTQQEDSAVYLCASSPGTGHYGYTFGSGTRLTVV.

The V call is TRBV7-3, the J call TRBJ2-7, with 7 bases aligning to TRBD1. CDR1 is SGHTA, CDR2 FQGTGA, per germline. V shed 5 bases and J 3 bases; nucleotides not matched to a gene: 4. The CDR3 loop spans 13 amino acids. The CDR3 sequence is CASSPSGGYEQYF. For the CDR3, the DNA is TGTGCCAGCAGCCCTTCAGGGGGCTACGAGCAGTACTTC.

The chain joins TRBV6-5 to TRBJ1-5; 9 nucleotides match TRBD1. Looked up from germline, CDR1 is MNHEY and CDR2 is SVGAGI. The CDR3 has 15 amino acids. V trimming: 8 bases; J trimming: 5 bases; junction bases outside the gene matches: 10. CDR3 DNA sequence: TGTGCCAGCCCGACGGGGGACAGGGACTATCAGCCCCAGCATTTT. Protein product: CASPTGDRDYQPQHF.

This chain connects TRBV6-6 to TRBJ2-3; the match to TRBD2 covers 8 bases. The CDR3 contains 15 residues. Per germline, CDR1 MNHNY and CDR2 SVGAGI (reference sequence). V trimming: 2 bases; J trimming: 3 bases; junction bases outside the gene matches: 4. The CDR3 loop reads CASSYGAGGTDTQYF. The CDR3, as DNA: TGTGCCAGCAGTTACGGGGCGGGGGGTACAGATACGCAGTATTTT.

CDR3 protein: CASSPGTAHQETQYF. In nucleotides, the CDR3 is TGCGCCAGCAGCCCCGGGACAGCGCATCAAGAGACCCAGTACTTC. The gene calls are TRBV5-1 and TRBJ2-5; TRBD1 agrees at 7 bases. Germline CDR1 and CDR2: SGHRS and YFSETQ. The CDR3 spans 15 residues. Trimming removed 4 bases from V and 2 bases from J; junction bases left unmatched: 8.

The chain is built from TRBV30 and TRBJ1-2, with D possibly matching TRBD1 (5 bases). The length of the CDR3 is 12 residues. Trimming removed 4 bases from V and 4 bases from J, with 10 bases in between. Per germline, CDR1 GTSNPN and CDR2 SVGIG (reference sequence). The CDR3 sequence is CAWTGLSYGYTF. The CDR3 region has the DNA TGTGCCTGGACGGGACTGAGCTATGGCTACACCTTC. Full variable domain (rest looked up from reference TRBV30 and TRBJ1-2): SQTIHQWPATLVQPVGSPLSLECTVEGTSNPNLYWYRQAAGRGLQLLFYSVGIGQISSEVPQNLSASRPQDRQFILSSKKLLLSDSGFYLCAWTGLSYGYTFGSGTRLTVV.

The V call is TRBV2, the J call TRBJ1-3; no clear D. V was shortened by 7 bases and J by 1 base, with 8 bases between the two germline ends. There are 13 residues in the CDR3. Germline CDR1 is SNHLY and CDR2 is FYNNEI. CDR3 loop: CASTQESGNTIYF. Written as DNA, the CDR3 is TGTGCCAGCACTCAGGAATCTGGAAACACCATATATTTT.

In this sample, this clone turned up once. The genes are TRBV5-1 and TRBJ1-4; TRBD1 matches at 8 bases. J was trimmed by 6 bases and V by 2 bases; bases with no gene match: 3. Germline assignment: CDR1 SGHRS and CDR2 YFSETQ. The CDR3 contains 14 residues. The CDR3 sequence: CASSFTGGDEKLFF. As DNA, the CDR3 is TGCGCCAGCAGCTTTACAGGGGGGGATGAAAAACTGTTTTTT.

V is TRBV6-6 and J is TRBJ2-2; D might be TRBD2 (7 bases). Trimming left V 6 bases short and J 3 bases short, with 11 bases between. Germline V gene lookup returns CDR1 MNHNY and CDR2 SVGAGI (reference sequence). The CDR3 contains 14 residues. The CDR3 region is CASRGGADTGELFF. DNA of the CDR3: TGTGCCAGCAGGGGGGGGGCGGACACCGGGGAGCTGTTTTTT.

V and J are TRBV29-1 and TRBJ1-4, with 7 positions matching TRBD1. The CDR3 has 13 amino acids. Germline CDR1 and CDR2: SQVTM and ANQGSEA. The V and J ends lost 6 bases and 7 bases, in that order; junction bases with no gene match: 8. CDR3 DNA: TGCAGCGTATCAAGGGGGCAGAGTGAAAAACTGTTTTTT. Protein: CSVSRGQSEKLFF.

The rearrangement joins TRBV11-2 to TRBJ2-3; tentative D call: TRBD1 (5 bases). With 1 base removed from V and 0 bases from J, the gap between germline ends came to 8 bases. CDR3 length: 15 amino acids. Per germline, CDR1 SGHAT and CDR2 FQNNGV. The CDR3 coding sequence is TGTGCCAGCAGCTTAGGGACACTCAGCACAGATACGCAGTATTTT. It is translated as CASSLGTLSTDTQYF.

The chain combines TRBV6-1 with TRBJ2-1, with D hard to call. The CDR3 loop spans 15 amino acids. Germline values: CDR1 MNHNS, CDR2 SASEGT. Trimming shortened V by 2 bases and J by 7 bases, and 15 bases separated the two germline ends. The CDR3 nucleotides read TGTGCCAGCAGTGAACTCCCCCTTGCCGGGAATGAGCAGTTCTTC. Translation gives CASSELPLAGNEQFF.

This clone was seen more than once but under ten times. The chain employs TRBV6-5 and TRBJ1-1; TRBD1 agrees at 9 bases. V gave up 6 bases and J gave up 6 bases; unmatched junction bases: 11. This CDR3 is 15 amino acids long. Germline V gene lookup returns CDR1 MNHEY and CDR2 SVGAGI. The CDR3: CASRRGLGQGAEAFF. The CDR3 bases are TGTGCCAGCAGAAGGGGGTTGGGACAGGGTGCTGAAGCTTTCTTT.

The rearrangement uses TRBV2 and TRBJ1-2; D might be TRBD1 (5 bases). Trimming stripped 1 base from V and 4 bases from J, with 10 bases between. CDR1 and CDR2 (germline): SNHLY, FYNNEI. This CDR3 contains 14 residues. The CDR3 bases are TGTGCCAGCAGTGAAGAGGGGATAGGCTATGGCTACACCTTC. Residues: CASSEEGIGYGYTF.

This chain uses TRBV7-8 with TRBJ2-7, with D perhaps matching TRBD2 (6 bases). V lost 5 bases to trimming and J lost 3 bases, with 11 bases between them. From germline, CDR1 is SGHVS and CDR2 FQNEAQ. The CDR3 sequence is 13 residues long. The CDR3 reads CASSPTRGYEQYF. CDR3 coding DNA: TGTGCCAGCAGCCCCACGCGGGGCTACGAGCAGTACTTC.